One and the same sample provided the 14 T cell receptor beta chains below, sequenced in a study of cytomegalovirus exposure and HLA in healthy donors. This PCR relied on a set of 60 Vbeta primers and 13 Jbeta primers. Method: immunoSEQ multiplex PCR; TCRdb's copy keeps in-frame clones and lacks some. The sample holds 110,000 or so clones, over 65% seen once. Material for sequencing was PBMCs. The receptors stem from a woman between 25 and 40 years old in good health and CMV-seropositive.

The chain couples TRBV7-9 to TRBJ2-5, with D unresolved. V dropped 1 base and J dropped 5 bases, with 8 bases sitting between them. The CDR3 spans 13 residues. Germline CDR1 is SEHNR and CDR2 is FQNEAQ (reference sequence). The CDR3 region has the DNA TGTGCCAGCAGCTTAGGGCAGGCCGAGACCCAGTACTTC. Protein product: CASSLGQAETQYF.

The CDR3 DNA reads TGTGCCTTTGGGGACATGGGGTTCTATGGCTACACCTTC. Translated, it gives CAFGDMGFYGYTF. The chain carries TRBV30 and TRBJ1-2, with a weak D call TRBD1 (6 bases). V shed 7 bases and J shed 4 bases, with 16 bases lying between them. This CDR3 contains 13 residues. Germline values: CDR1 GTSNPN, CDR2 SVGIG (reference sequence).

This CDR3 is CASSFDWDRGVEYGYTF. In DNA form, the CDR3 reads TGTGCCAGCAGCTTCGACTGGGACAGGGGGGTTGAGTATGGCTACACCTTC. The V and J genes are TRBV5-6 and TRBJ1-2, with 11 bases that match TRBD1. The CDR3 is 17 residues long. Germline CDR1 and CDR2: SGHDT and YYEEEE. V gave up 2 bases and J gave up 5 bases; unmatched junction bases: 11.

The gene calls are TRBV6-5 and TRBJ1-2; D is perhaps TRBD1 (6 bases). This CDR3 region has 15 residues. Looked up from germline, CDR1 is MNHEY and CDR2 is SVGAGI. Deletions cut 6 bases from V and 2 bases from J, with 16 bases between. The CDR3 loop is CASSQWGRGNYGYTF. In nucleotides, the CDR3 is TGTGCCAGCAGCCAATGGGGGAGGGGGAACTATGGCTACACCTTC.

The chain links TRBV6-6 to TRBJ1-1; D call uncertain. This CDR3 region has 15 residues. V lost 2 bases, J lost 2 bases, and 12 bases lay in between. Germline V gene lookup returns CDR1 MNHNY and CDR2 SVGAGI (reference sequence). The CDR3 sequence is CASSYEARANTEAFF. The CDR3 DNA sequence: TGTGCCAGCAGTTACGAGGCGAGGGCTAACACTGAAGCTTTCTTT.

The chain is built from TRBV7-9 and TRBJ2-2; no reliable D call. The CDR3 extends over 15 amino acids. Germline V CDR1 and CDR2: SEHNR, FQNEAQ (reference sequence). V dropped 3 bases and J dropped 0 bases, with 8 bases sitting between them. CDR3 bases: TGTGCCAGCAGCTTCTTACAGTCGAACACCGGGGAGCTGTTTTTT. Protein product: CASSFLQSNTGELFF.

The chain recombines TRBV7-8 with TRBJ1-1; TRBD1 might be the D (5 bases). Per germline, CDR1 SGHVS and CDR2 FQNEAQ. The CDR3 extends over 14 amino acids. With 2 bases removed from V and 6 bases from J, the gap between germline ends came to 13 bases. CDR3 DNA sequence: TGTGCCAGCAGCTTACAGGGCTTTGGGGCTGAAGCTTTCTTT. It specifies CASSLQGFGAEAFF. The whole variable domain, remainder taken from reference TRBV7-8 and TRBJ1-1, is GAGVSQSPRYKVAKRGQDVALRCDPISGHVSLFWYQQALGQGPEFLTYFQNEAQLDKSGLPSDRFFAERPEGSVSTLKIQRTQQEDSAVYLCASSLQGFGAEAFFGQGTRLTVV.

CDR3 DNA: TGCGCCAGCAGCGGGACAGGAAACTTAGGGGGCTACACCTTC. It encodes CASSGTGNLGGYTF. The chain recombines TRBV5-1 with TRBJ1-2, with 8 positions matching TRBD1. Germline V lookup: CDR1 SGHRS, CDR2 YFSETQ. The V gene end was trimmed by 4 bases and the J gene end by 8 bases; junction bases not matched to a gene: 10. This CDR3 has 14 residues.

The chain employs TRBV15 and TRBJ2-1; 9 nucleotides match TRBD1. This CDR3 has 12 amino acids. Trimming removed 1 base from V and 14 bases from J; junction bases left unmatched: 3. Per the germline V gene, CDR1 is LNHNV and CDR2 is YYDKDF (reference sequence). CDR3 residues: CATSRGDRVEFF. The DNA for the CDR3 is TGTGCCACCAGCAGAGGGGACAGGGTGGAGTTCTTC.

The rearrangement links TRBV7-2 to TRBJ2-1, with TRBD2 matching 10 bases. The length of the CDR3 is 17 residues. Germline trimming cut 5 bases from V and 0 bases from J; bases unmatched to any gene: 7. Germline-derived CDR1 and CDR2 are SGHTA and FQGNSA. Here the CDR3 reads CASSVTSGVYSYNEQFF. The DNA for the CDR3 is TGTGCCAGCAGCGTTACTAGCGGGGTTTACTCCTACAATGAGCAGTTCTTC.

The CDR3 DNA reads as TGTGCCAGCAGCGTACTAGCGGGAGGTGGCGGGGAGCTGTTTTTT. Protein: CASSVLAGGGGELFF. The J gene is TRBJ2-2, the V gene TRBV9, with TRBD2 identical over 11 bases. Per germline, CDR1 SGDLS and CDR2 YYNGEE. This CDR3 region has 15 residues. The V segment lost 1 base and the J segment 7 bases; nucleotides outside the gene matches: 3.

The sample holds one count of this clone. The rearrangement uses TRBV10-3 and TRBJ2-7; 12 nucleotides line up with TRBD2. J lost 4 bases, V lost 3 bases, and 13 bases had no gene match. The CDR3 is 18 amino acids. Germline V CDR1 and CDR2: ENHRY, SYGVKD. CDR3 sequence (DNA): TGTGCCATCAGTGATCAAGACAGACTAGCGGGAGTTACATACGAGCAGTACTTC. Encoded protein: CAISDQDRLAGVTYEQYF.

The chain carries TRBV4-2 and TRBJ1-3; D gene uncertain. The V gene lost 0 bases and the J gene lost 4 bases, with 13 bases spanning the gap. Germline loops: CDR1 LGHNA, CDR2 YNFKEQ. This CDR3 contains 16 residues. CDR3 in amino acids: CASSQEWSSAGNTIYF. The DNA for the CDR3 is TGTGCCAGCAGCCAAGAGTGGTCCAGTGCCGGAAACACCATATATTTT.

J is TRBJ2-5 and V is TRBV7-9; possible D gene TRBD1, 6 bases. CDR1 and CDR2 from the germline V gene are SEHNR and FQNEAQ (reference sequence). Trimming took 6 bases from V and 1 from J, leaving 9 bases between them. The CDR3 totals 13 residues. The CDR3 nucleotides are TGTGCCAGCAGGCGAGGGGGCCAAGAGACCCAGTACTTC. Encoded protein: CASRRGGQETQYF.